Included here is one T cell receptor (beta chain) sequence, with context. A history of autoimmune disease or systemic immunosuppression excluded patients. At cycle 4 day 1, cycle 7 day 1, and baseline, blood was sampled. Trimming removed 1 base from V and 3 bases from J; junction bases left unmatched: 5. Germline V gene lookup returns CDR1 LGHNA and CDR2 YNFKEQ. The CDR3 spans 15 residues. This sample stems from a study of OX40 agonist ivuxolimab in advanced cancers. Measured with immunoSEQ multiplex PCR; TCRdb has only the in-frame clones, and not every one. The sample includes approximately 90,000 clones, around 90% of them seen just once.

The V gene is TRBV4-2, the J gene TRBJ2-7; 8 nucleotides align to TRBD1. Sequenced material: CD4+ or CD8+ T cells sorted from blood, taken in a trial of the OX40 agonist ivuxolimab. The TCR was taken from an adult with an advanced solid tumor such as melanoma, head and neck, liver or kidney cancer. CDR3 sequence reads: CASSQVQDRVYEQYF. The CDR3 region has the DNA TGTGCCAGCAGCCAAGTACAGGACAGGGTCTACGAGCAGTACTTC.